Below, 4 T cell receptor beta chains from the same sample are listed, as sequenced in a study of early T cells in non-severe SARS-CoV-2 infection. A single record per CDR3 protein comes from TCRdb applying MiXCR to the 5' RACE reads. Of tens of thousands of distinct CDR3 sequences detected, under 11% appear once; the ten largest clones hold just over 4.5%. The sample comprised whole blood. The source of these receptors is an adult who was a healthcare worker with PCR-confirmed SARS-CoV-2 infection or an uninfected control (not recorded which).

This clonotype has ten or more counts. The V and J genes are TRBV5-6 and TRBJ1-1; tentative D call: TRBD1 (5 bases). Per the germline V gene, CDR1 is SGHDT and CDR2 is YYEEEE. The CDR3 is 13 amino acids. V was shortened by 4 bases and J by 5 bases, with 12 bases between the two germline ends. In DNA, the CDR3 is TGTGCCAGCAGCCGGCAGGGAAGGACTGAAGCTTTCTTT. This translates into CASSRQGRTEAFF.

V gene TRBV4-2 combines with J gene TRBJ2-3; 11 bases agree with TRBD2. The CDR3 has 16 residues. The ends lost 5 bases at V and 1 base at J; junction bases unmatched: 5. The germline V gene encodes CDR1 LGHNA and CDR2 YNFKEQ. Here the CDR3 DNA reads TGTGCCAGCAGCGCAGAGACTAGCGGGGGCACAGATACGCAGTATTTT. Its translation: CASSAETSGGTDTQYF.

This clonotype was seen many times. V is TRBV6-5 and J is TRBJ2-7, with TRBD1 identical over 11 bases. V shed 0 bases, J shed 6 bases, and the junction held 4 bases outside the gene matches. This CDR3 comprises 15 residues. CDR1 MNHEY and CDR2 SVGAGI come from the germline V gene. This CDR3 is CASSYSKGQGGEQYF. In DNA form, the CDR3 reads TGTGCCAGCAGTTACTCGAAGGGACAGGGGGGCGAGCAGTACTTC.

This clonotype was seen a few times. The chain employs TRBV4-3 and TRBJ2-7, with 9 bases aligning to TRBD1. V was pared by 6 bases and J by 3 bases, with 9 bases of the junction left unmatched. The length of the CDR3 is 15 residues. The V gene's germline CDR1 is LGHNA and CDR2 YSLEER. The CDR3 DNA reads TGCGCCAGCAGTCCCGGGACAGGGCTCGGCTACGAGCAGTACTTC. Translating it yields CASSPGTGLGYEQYF.